The rows below give T cell receptor beta chains drawn from one sample of a study of response to subunit inactivated influenza vaccine. TCRdb called the RT-PCR reads again in MiXCR, with one record for every CDR3 protein. The data contain a few hundred thousand distinct CDR3 sequences, about 11% of them singletons. Another study also made use of these data, one on T cells expressing NK-cell markers.

The specimen comprised PBMCs from blood, sampled on the day of vaccination. These receptors were collected from a man between 45 and 60 years old who received an inactivated influenza vaccine. Each CDR3 is given with its conserved first and last residue. The D gene is left open where the match is weak. Clone size appears in some rows only: once, few, many, or a class for an expanded clone.

v_gene: TRBV19
d_gene: NA
abundance: NA
j_gene: TRBJ2-1
len: 17
CDR3nt: TGTGCCACCAAACAGCACGCCACCCAACGCTCCTACAATGAGCAGTTCTTC
CDR3aa: CATKQHATQRSYNEQFF

v_gene: TRBV20-1
d_gene: NA
abundance: NA
j_gene: TRBJ1-6
len: 14
CDR3nt: TGCAGTGCTAGGGGGGGCAGGGGCAATTCACCCCTCCACTTT
CDR3aa: CSARGGRGNSPLHF

v_gene: TRBV14
d_gene: TRBD2
abundance: NA
j_gene: TRBJ2-1
len: 16
CDR3nt: TGTGCCAGCAGCCAAGCGGGACTAGCGGACTACAATGAGCAGTTCTTC
CDR3aa: CASSQAGLADYNEQFF

v_gene: TRBV5-1
d_gene: NA
abundance: few
j_gene: TRBJ2-7
len: 16
CDR3nt: TGCGCCAGCAGCTTGAATGGAGCAATGCCTCCCTACGAGCAGTACTTC
CDR3aa: CASSLNGAMPPYEQYF

v_gene: TRBV6-5
d_gene: NA
abundance: few
j_gene: TRBJ2-7
len: 13
CDR3nt: TGTGCCAGCAGTTACTCGGGGGTGGGCGAGCAGTACTTC
CDR3aa: CASSYSGVGEQYF

v_gene: TRBV4-2
d_gene: TRBD2
abundance: NA
j_gene: TRBJ2-2
len: 19
CDR3nt: TGTGCCAGCAGCCAGCCTGGGACTAGCGGGAGCTTGGGCACCGGGGAGCTGTTTTTT
CDR3aa: CASSQPGTSGSLGTGELFF

v_gene: TRBV5-1
d_gene: TRBD2
abundance: few
j_gene: TRBJ2-3
len: 17
CDR3nt: TGCGCCAGCAGCTTGGCCGGGCTAGCGGGGGTAGCAGATACGCAGTATTTT
CDR3aa: CASSLAGLAGVADTQYF

v_gene: TRBV6-1
d_gene: TRBD1
abundance: few
j_gene: TRBJ2-7
len: 15
CDR3nt: TGTGCCAGCAGACGGCGACCGGACAGGAATTACGAGCAGTACTTC
CDR3aa: CASRRRPDRNYEQYF

v_gene: TRBV7-3
d_gene: NA
abundance: few
j_gene: TRBJ1-1
len: 13
CDR3nt: TGTGCCAGCAGCTTGGGGAACACGGCTGAAGCTTTCTTT
CDR3aa: CASSLGNTAEAFF

v_gene: TRBV20-1
d_gene: NA
abundance: NA
j_gene: TRBJ1-1
len: 12
CDR3nt: TGCAGTGCTAGAGATCTCGAGTCTGAAGCTTTCTTT
CDR3aa: CSARDLESEAFF

v_gene: TRBV20-1
d_gene: NA
abundance: few
j_gene: TRBJ2-3
len: 13
CDR3nt: TGCAGTGATCACACGACTAGCACAGATACGCAGTATTTT
CDR3aa: CSDHTTSTDTQYF

v_gene: TRBV10-3
d_gene: NA
abundance: few
j_gene: TRBJ1-5
len: 16
CDR3nt: TGTGCCATCAGTGAAACATTCCGAGGGGAGTATCAGCCCCAGCATTTT
CDR3aa: CAISETFRGEYQPQHF

v_gene: TRBV20-1
d_gene: NA
abundance: NA
j_gene: TRBJ2-5
len: 13
CDR3nt: TGCAGTGCTAGAGCCCTGCGACAAGAGACCCAGTACTTC
CDR3aa: CSARALRQETQYF

v_gene: TRBV5-6
d_gene: TRBD1
abundance: few
j_gene: TRBJ2-2
len: 15
CDR3nt: TGTGCCAGCAAGACAGGGGGATTGAACACCGGGGAGCTGTTTTTT
CDR3aa: CASKTGGLNTGELFF

v_gene: TRBV3-1
d_gene: NA
abundance: few
j_gene: TRBJ1-2
len: 14
CDR3nt: TGTGCCAGCAGCCAAGAACCACCAAACTATGGCTACACCTTC
CDR3aa: CASSQEPPNYGYTF

v_gene: TRBV5-6
d_gene: NA
abundance: few
j_gene: TRBJ2-7
len: 17
CDR3nt: TGTGCCAGCAGCCCTTCTGGGGTTTGGGGCTTACCCTACGAGCAGTACTTC
CDR3aa: CASSPSGVWGLPYEQYF

v_gene: TRBV27
d_gene: NA
abundance: NA
j_gene: TRBJ2-7
len: 13
CDR3nt: TGTGCCAGCAGGGGGACACGACCCTACGAGCAGTACTTC
CDR3aa: CASRGTRPYEQYF

v_gene: TRBV7-9
d_gene: NA
abundance: NA
j_gene: TRBJ1-6
len: 14
CDR3nt: TGTGCCAGCAGCTTAGCGGCCATCAATTCACCCCTCCACTTT
CDR3aa: CASSLAAINSPLHF

v_gene: TRBV13
d_gene: NA
abundance: NA
j_gene: TRBJ2-1
len: 13
CDR3nt: TGTGCCAGCAGCCCAACTAACCCGGACGGATCGGTCTTC
CDR3aa: CASSPTNPDGSVF

v_gene: TRBV5-1
d_gene: TRBD1
abundance: many
j_gene: TRBJ2-7
len: 15
CDR3nt: TGCGCCAGCAGCTTAGGTAGCAGGGGGACCTACGAGCAGTACTTC
CDR3aa: CASSLGSRGTYEQYF

v_gene: TRBV20-1
d_gene: NA
abundance: NA
j_gene: TRBJ1-5
len: 14
CDR3nt: TGCAGTGCTGGGGGGAGTGCCCGCAATCAGCCCCAGCATTTT
CDR3aa: CSAGGSARNQPQHF

v_gene: TRBV6-2/TRBV6-3
d_gene: NA
abundance: many
j_gene: TRBJ2-3
len: 15
CDR3nt: TGTGCCAGCAATAACGGGGGACGATTCACAGATACGCAGTATTTT
CDR3aa: CASNNGGRFTDTQYF

v_gene: TRBV5-1
d_gene: NA
abundance: many
j_gene: TRBJ2-2
len: 13
CDR3nt: TGCGCCAGCAGCTTGTCAGAAACCGGGGAGCTGTTTTTT
CDR3aa: CASSLSETGELFF

v_gene: TRBV5-6
d_gene: NA
abundance: few
j_gene: TRBJ2-6
len: 16
CDR3nt: TGTGCCAGCAGCTTTACCCGCGACTCTGGGGCCAACGTCCTGACTTTC
CDR3aa: CASSFTRDSGANVLTF

v_gene: TRBV20-1
d_gene: NA
abundance: few
j_gene: TRBJ2-7
len: 14
CDR3nt: TGCAGTGCCAGAGGAGGGGTCAGCTCCTACGAGCAGTACTTC
CDR3aa: CSARGGVSSYEQYF

v_gene: TRBV12-3/TRBV12-4
d_gene: TRBD2
abundance: NA
j_gene: TRBJ2-3
len: 13
CDR3nt: TGTGCCACAAGGCGGGGGATGGCGGATACGCAGTATTTT
CDR3aa: CATRRGMADTQYF

v_gene: TRBV7-9
d_gene: NA
abundance: many
j_gene: TRBJ2-3
len: 13
CDR3nt: TGTGCCAGCAGCTTTTCAGCCCGAGATACGCAGTATTTT
CDR3aa: CASSFSARDTQYF

v_gene: TRBV12-3/TRBV12-4
d_gene: TRBD2
abundance: NA
j_gene: TRBJ2-2
len: 14
CDR3nt: TGTGCCAGCATAAGCGGGGGGGCCACCGGGGAGCTGTTTTTT
CDR3aa: CASISGGATGELFF

v_gene: TRBV29-1
d_gene: NA
abundance: few
j_gene: TRBJ2-3
len: 14
CDR3nt: TGCAGCGTGATGGGGCGTTGGGACACAGATACGCAGTATTTT
CDR3aa: CSVMGRWDTDTQYF

v_gene: TRBV6-2/TRBV6-3
d_gene: TRBD1
abundance: few
j_gene: TRBJ2-5
len: 20
CDR3nt: TGTGCCAGCAGTTACGCAACCCTTCCCGGGACAGGGTTTGGCCAAGAGACCCAGTACTTC
CDR3aa: CASSYATLPGTGFGQETQYF

v_gene: TRBV5-1
d_gene: TRBD1
abundance: few
j_gene: TRBJ2-1
len: 13
CDR3nt: TGCGCCAGCACCCAACAGGGGGCAAATGAGCAGTTCTTC
CDR3aa: CASTQQGANEQFF

v_gene: TRBV20-1
d_gene: TRBD2
abundance: NA
j_gene: TRBJ2-7
len: 15
CDR3nt: TGCAGTGCTAGAGGACTAGCGGGGGGGCCTGGCGAGCAGTACTTC
CDR3aa: CSARGLAGGPGEQYF

v_gene: TRBV6-5
d_gene: TRBD1
abundance: NA
j_gene: TRBJ1-2
len: 12
CDR3nt: TGTGCCAGCCGGGACAGCCTTTATGGCTACACCTTC
CDR3aa: CASRDSLYGYTF

v_gene: TRBV12-3/TRBV12-4
d_gene: NA
abundance: NA
j_gene: TRBJ2-1
len: 14
CDR3nt: TGTGCCAGACCCAAAAGGGAAATAGACAATGAGCAGTTCTTC
CDR3aa: CARPKREIDNEQFF

v_gene: TRBV20-1
d_gene: NA
abundance: NA
j_gene: TRBJ2-7
len: 13
CDR3nt: TGCAGTGCCGAACAGGGATTAGTTTACGAGCAGTACTTC
CDR3aa: CSAEQGLVYEQYF

v_gene: TRBV20-1
d_gene: NA
abundance: few
j_gene: TRBJ1-2
len: 14
CDR3nt: TGCAGTGCTAGAGATCAGTGGGACGACGCTGGCTACACCTTC
CDR3aa: CSARDQWDDAGYTF

v_gene: TRBV7-2
d_gene: NA
abundance: few
j_gene: TRBJ1-2
len: 16
CDR3nt: TGTGCCAGCAGGTATTCCATCGGACAGAACAACTATGGCTACACCTTC
CDR3aa: CASRYSIGQNNYGYTF

v_gene: TRBV7-2
d_gene: NA
abundance: few
j_gene: TRBJ1-3
len: 13
CDR3nt: TGTGCCAGCCTGAGGTACTCTGGAAACACCATATATTTT
CDR3aa: CASLRYSGNTIYF

v_gene: TRBV5-1
d_gene: NA
abundance: many
j_gene: TRBJ2-7
len: 14
CDR3nt: TGCGCCAGCAGCGGCGGACTGCCGCAGGACGAGCAGTACTTC
CDR3aa: CASSGGLPQDEQYF

v_gene: TRBV29-1
d_gene: NA
abundance: NA
j_gene: TRBJ1-1
len: 15
CDR3nt: TGCAGCGTTGGCGCCGGGGGATCTTCTGGCGCTGAAGCTTTCTTT
CDR3aa: CSVGAGGSSGAEAFF

v_gene: TRBV7-2
d_gene: NA
abundance: many
j_gene: TRBJ1-1
len: 16
CDR3nt: TGTGCCAGCAGCTCCCTCAGGGTGGGGCCCGGCACTGAAGCTTTCTTT
CDR3aa: CASSSLRVGPGTEAFF

v_gene: TRBV28
d_gene: TRBD1
abundance: NA
j_gene: TRBJ2-1
len: 18
CDR3nt: TGTGCCAGCAGTTACTTCCTCCGAGGACAGGGAATCAAGGGTGAGCAGTTCTTC
CDR3aa: CASSYFLRGQGIKGEQFF

v_gene: TRBV6-1
d_gene: TRBD2
abundance: few
j_gene: TRBJ2-7
len: 15
CDR3nt: TGTGCCACCCGAAGGTCGCTAGCGGATTCCTACGAGCAGTACTTC
CDR3aa: CATRRSLADSYEQYF

v_gene: TRBV11-2
d_gene: TRBD2
abundance: many
j_gene: TRBJ2-2
len: 17
CDR3nt: TGTGCCAGCAGCTTAGATGGACTAGCGGCGCAGGTCGGGGAGCTGTTTTTT
CDR3aa: CASSLDGLAAQVGELFF

v_gene: TRBV9
d_gene: NA
abundance: few
j_gene: TRBJ1-1
len: 13
CDR3nt: TGTGCCAGCAGCGCAGGACAACACACTGAAGCTTTCTTT
CDR3aa: CASSAGQHTEAFF

v_gene: TRBV30
d_gene: NA
abundance: NA
j_gene: TRBJ2-5
len: 12
CDR3nt: TGTGCCTGGAGTGCTAGTGGAGAGACCCAGTACTTC
CDR3aa: CAWSASGETQYF

v_gene: TRBV12-3/TRBV12-4
d_gene: TRBD2
abundance: few
j_gene: TRBJ2-7
len: 14
CDR3nt: TGTGCCAGCACTAAAAGCGGGAGAGACTACGAGCAGTACTTC
CDR3aa: CASTKSGRDYEQYF

v_gene: TRBV7-2
d_gene: TRBD1
abundance: few
j_gene: TRBJ2-2
len: 15
CDR3nt: TGTGCCAGCAGCGCCCGACAGGGTAACGCCGGGGAGCTGTTTTTT
CDR3aa: CASSARQGNAGELFF

v_gene: TRBV5-1
d_gene: TRBD2
abundance: NA
j_gene: TRBJ2-1
len: 18
CDR3nt: TGCGCCAGCAGCTTGCGAGAGCGGGAGGTTCCACTATACAATGAGCAGTTCTTC
CDR3aa: CASSLREREVPLYNEQFF

v_gene: TRBV7-2
d_gene: TRBD2
abundance: few
j_gene: TRBJ2-5
len: 14
CDR3nt: TGTGCCAGCAGCTTAGGGGGGAGGGCGGAGACCCAGTACTTC
CDR3aa: CASSLGGRAETQYF

v_gene: TRBV14
d_gene: TRBD2
abundance: NA
j_gene: TRBJ2-1
len: 18
CDR3nt: TGTGCCAGCAGCCAAGTCAAAGCGGGAGGGCCCTTATTCAATGAGCAGTTCTTC
CDR3aa: CASSQVKAGGPLFNEQFF